This paragraph covers one T cell receptor beta chain sequence. Antigen specificity is unknown. The record originates from a study of cytomegalovirus exposure and HLA in healthy donors. General study results and limits: Earlier findings revealed that most TCR beta V segments proved productive either about 90% or about 30% of the time. A later look showed TCR association rates differing by HLA locus, highest for DRB1 and lowest for HLA-C. The availability of immune exposure information extended only to CMV serostatus.

Vbeta (60) and Jbeta (13) primers were used in the PCR. Measured with immunoSEQ multiplex PCR; TCRdb has only the in-frame clones, and not every one. The sample lists 200,000 or so clones, about 75% occurring once. Trimming stripped 4 bases from V and 7 bases from J, with 17 bases between. The germline V gene encodes CDR1 SGDLS and CDR2 YYNGEE. The CDR3 consists of 15 residues. This TCR came from a man between 18 and 35 years old in good health and CMV-seronegative. The gene calls are TRBV9 and TRBJ2-2; TRBD2 might be the D (5 bases). The sample consisted of PBMCs. The CDR3 region has the DNA TGTGCCAGCAGCCTGGAGGACCCTTTGGTCGGGGAGCTGTTTTTT. This sequence encodes CASSLEDPLVGELFF. The full variable domain, in which reference TRBV9 and TRBJ2-2 provide the parts outside the CDR3, is DSGVTQTPKHLITATGQRVTLRCSPRSGDLSVYWYQQSLDQGLQFLIQYYNGEERAKGNILERFSAQQFPDLHSELNLSSLELGDSALYFCASSLEDPLVGELFFGEGSRLTVL.